These 15 T cell receptor beta chains were sequenced from one sample in a study of vaccination and CD4 T cells after COVID-19. Their antigens remain unidentified. The Oncomine TCR Beta short-read assay generated sequence data from the DNA of cultured CD4+ T cells. TCRdb re-called the PCR reads through MiXCR, storing one row per CDR3 protein. The sample records 9,500 to 15,000 distinct CDR3 sequences, about 47% being singletons. Specified treatment: approximately 11-day PBMC culture with coronavirus spike peptide pools or control peptides (ViraFEST assay). Material: CD4+ T cells from blood, cultured in vitro. These receptors were collected from a human donor who had recovered from COVID-19.

The rearrangement uses TRBV29-1 and TRBJ2-7; TRBD1 matches at 7 bases. The CDR3 totals 15 residues. Germline loops: CDR1 SQVTM, CDR2 ANQGSEA. The V segment lost 1 base and the J segment 5 bases; nucleotides outside the gene matches: 11. The CDR3 sequence is CSVEVGFHRGHEQYF. The CDR3 DNA reads as TGCAGCGTTGAAGTAGGCTTCCACAGGGGCCACGAGCAGTACTTC.

The rearrangement uses TRBV5-4 and TRBJ2-7, with 9 bases identical to TRBD1. The CDR3 contains 14 residues. Trimming took 5 bases from V and 3 from J; bases not matched to a gene: 6. Germline CDR1 and CDR2: SGHNT and YYREEE (reference sequence). This CDR3 reads CASRRDRAGYEQYF. The CDR3, as DNA: TGTGCCAGCAGACGGGACAGGGCTGGCTACGAGCAGTACTTC.

J is TRBJ2-5 and V is TRBV6-1; no firm D call. V was clipped by 8 bases and J by 0 bases, with 7 bases between them. The CDR3 runs to 12 residues. Germline V CDR1 and CDR2: MNHNS, SASEGT. DNA for the CDR3: TGTGCCAGCGCCCGCGACCAAGAGACCCAGTACTTC. Translated, it gives CASARDQETQYF.

The chain joins TRBV7-9 to TRBJ1-1; D is perhaps TRBD1 (6 bases). Germline CDR1 SEHNR, CDR2 FQNEAQ (reference sequence). This CDR3 spans 13 amino acids. V gave up 4 bases and J gave up 3 bases, with 9 bases separating them. CDR3 region: CASSYRQDTEAFF. DNA for the CDR3: TGTGCCAGCAGCTACAGACAGGACACTGAAGCTTTCTTT.

The V call is TRBV5-4, the J call TRBJ1-2; TRBD1 is a possible D gene (5 bases). The V and J ends lost 2 bases and 9 bases respectively, with 17 bases between them. There are 14 residues in the CDR3. Germline V lookup: CDR1 SGHNT, CDR2 YYREEE (reference sequence). DNA for the CDR3: TGTGCCAGCAGCTTCCCCGGGACCGAAAATAGCTACACCTTC. Translated, it gives CASSFPGTENSYTF.

The genes are TRBV20-1 and TRBJ1-2; 7 nucleotides agree with TRBD1. CDR3 length: 12 amino acids. Looked up from germline, CDR1 is DFQATT and CDR2 is SNEGSKA (reference sequence). The V and J ends lost 6 bases and 5 bases, in that order; junction bases with no gene match: 6. CDR3 residues: CSATGDGYGYTF. As DNA, the CDR3 is TGCAGTGCCACAGGGGATGGGTATGGCTACACCTTC.

The rearrangement joins TRBV11-2 to TRBJ1-2; 7 bases line up with TRBD1. This CDR3 has 15 amino acids. CDR1 is SGHAT, CDR2 FQNNGV, per germline. V lost 5 bases and J lost 4; bases outside the gene matches: 10. The CDR3 DNA reads TGTGCCAGCAGCCCGCCCCGGGACAGCGTCTATGGCTACACCTTC. Protein product: CASSPPRDSVYGYTF.

The chain joins TRBV25-1 to TRBJ1-6, with 7 nucleotides matching TRBD1. This CDR3 contains 16 residues. Germline V gene sequence: CDR1 MGHDK, CDR2 SYGVNS. After removal of 6 bases from V and 7 bases from J, the junction contained 12 bases not matched to a gene. The CDR3 region has the DNA TGTGCCAGCAGACGAAAGGGGGCTGCTCTAAATTCACCCCTCCACTTT. It codes for CASRRKGAALNSPLHF.

V is TRBV5-8 and J is TRBJ2-3; perhaps TRBD2 as D (7 bases). CDR3 length equals 15 residues. The V and J ends lost 5 bases and 0 bases respectively, with 13 bases between them. Germline values: CDR1 SGHTS, CDR2 YDEGEE. For the CDR3, the DNA is TGTGCCAGCAGTAGGGGGGGCCTTAGCACAGATACGCAGTATTTT. Amino acid sequence: CASSRGGLSTDTQYF.

The chain uses TRBV7-9 and TRBJ1-2, with D unclear. The CDR3 consists of 14 residues. V was shortened by 2 bases and J by 2 bases, with 9 bases between the two germline ends. The germline V gene has CDR1 SEHNR and CDR2 FQNEAQ (reference sequence). The CDR3 DNA is TGTGCCAGCAGCTTAAGCGTGGGGAACTATGGCTACACCTTC. It codes for CASSLSVGNYGYTF.

This clonotype rates as large. This chain uses TRBV6-1 with TRBJ1-2; TRBD1 agrees at 7 bases. V shed 7 bases and J 6 bases; nucleotides not matched to a gene: 8. This CDR3 is 13 amino acids long. The V gene's germline CDR1 is MNHNS and CDR2 SASEGT. CDR3 nucleotide sequence: TGTGCCAGCAAACGGGACAGCATCAATGGCTACACCTTC. This gives the protein CASKRDSINGYTF.

V and J are TRBV6-2 or TRBV6-3 and TRBJ1-1; TRBD1 is a possible D gene (6 bases). The CDR3 covers 16 residues. Per germline, CDR1 MNHEY and CDR2 SVGEGT. V shed 0 bases and J shed 9 bases, with 20 bases lying between them. The CDR3 DNA is TGTGCCAGCAGTTACTCCGGGGAGGGGGTCCTTCCGAAAGCTTTCTTT. This translates into CASSYSGEGVLPKAFF.

CDR3 amino acids: CSVGMRGANTEAFF. The CDR3 DNA reads as TGCAGCGTTGGAATGCGGGGAGCGAACACTGAAGCTTTCTTT. V and J are TRBV29-1 and TRBJ1-1; D is ambiguous. Germline CDR1 and CDR2: SQVTM and ANQGSEA. The CDR3 runs 14 residues. V was pared by 4 bases and J by 1 base, with 13 bases between.

This chain links TRBV2 with TRBJ1-2, with D perhaps matching TRBD1 (6 bases). CDR1 is SNHLY, CDR2 FYNNEI, per germline. V dropped 6 bases and J dropped 7 bases, with 12 bases sitting between them. The CDR3 covers 12 residues. This CDR3 reads CASSLRGVGYTF. The CDR3 region has the DNA TGTGCCAGCAGCTTAAGGGGGGTTGGCTACACCTTC.

V usage is TRBV6-5 and J usage is TRBJ1-4, with 7 bases identical to TRBD1. V lost 4 bases, J lost 4 bases, and 6 bases stayed unmatched. The CDR3 consists of 15 residues. Germline V gives CDR1 MNHEY, CDR2 SVGAGI. The CDR3 reads CASSSGQVDNEKLFF. The CDR3 coding sequence is TGTGCCAGCAGTTCAGGACAGGTGGATAATGAAAAACTGTTTTTT.